The T cell receptor (beta chain) under discussion was sequenced for a study of breast tumors, draining lymph nodes, adjacent tissues. Study results and limitations: Most tumor T cells seemingly derive from lymph node, then expand in tumor. Compared with lymph nodes, tumors were less diverse; compared with nontumor tissue, more.

This clonotype was seen many times. Its cognate antigen is unknown. Samples came from axillary lymph nodes draining the breast cancer. Germline CDR1 LNHDA, CDR2 SQIVND (reference sequence). V trimming: 3 bases; J trimming: 6 bases; junction bases outside the gene matches: 8. The CDR3 consists of 16 residues. Each CDR3 protein is one row after TCRdb ran MiXCR on the multiplex PCR reads. The sample lists around 230,000 distinct CDR3 sequences, about 30% occurring once. The chain employs TRBV19 and TRBJ2-1; 10 bases agree with TRBD2. The sequence was collected from a female donor with breast cancer. Some clones in this sample may be carry-over from other donors' samples. What was sequenced was axillary lymph node tissue. CDR3 in amino acids: CASSMSLAGALNEQFF. The CDR3 nucleotides are TGTGCCAGTAGTATGAGTCTAGCGGGAGCGCTCAATGAGCAGTTCTTC.